A single T cell receptor (beta chain) is shown here with its context. The germline CDR1 and CDR2 sequences are ENHRY and SYGVKD. The CDR3 runs to 16 residues. V lost 4 bases and J 7 bases, leaving 17 bases between the germline ends. The sample originates from a study of blood T cell repertoires in COVID-19. Study in general: Sample material is recorded as cDNA or gDNA derived from T cells, B-cell-depleted T cells, or PBMCs.

The data were produced by immunoSEQ multiplex PCR, yet TCRdb's version contains in-frame clones alone and is incomplete. The sample includes 150,000 to 200,000 clones, roughly nine tenths of them seen just once. The clonotype originates from a man younger than 35 who had recovered from COVID-19. The V call is TRBV10-3, the J call TRBJ1-6; possibly TRBD1 for D (6 bases). Sequenced material: peripheral blood. The CDR3 region is CAISVNGGALNSPLHF. The CDR3 coding sequence is TGTGCCATCAGTGTTAATGGGGGGGCGTTGAATTCACCCCTCCACTTT.